Below are 14 T cell receptor beta chains sequenced from a single sample in a study of T cells in Graves' hyperthyroidism and ophthalmopathy (dated by TCRdb to between 2018 and 2021). Libraries were prepared through multiplex PCR. The sequencer listed for this sample is Illumina HiSeq 2000. The TCR beta CDR3 regions were amplified from the RNA transcripts. The first round of RT-PCR for the TCR CDR3 was performed with the HTBI primer set and the Qiagen OneStep RT-PCR kit. TCRdb redid the processing of the public reads, applying fastp at Q25 and MiXCR, and retained in-frame beta chains. Rows are combined by CDR3 protein, so each entry shows the most common genes and DNA. A total of about 280,000 distinct CDR3 sequences appear in this sample, less than 30% of them only once. The biggest ten clones account for more than 25% of the sample. Sequencing was carried out using blood. The receptor source for this set is a man between 40 and 49 years old with Graves' hyperthyroidism that later progressed to Graves' ophthalmopathy.

This clonotype was recorded a few times. One junction end does not reproduce the germline sequence, and a read error may be involved. The chain combines TRBV7-2 with TRBJ2-7; unclear D gene. This CDR3 has 13 amino acids. Looked up from germline, CDR1 is SGHTA and CDR2 is FQGNSA. Here the CDR3 reads CASSLATLYGQYF. The DNA for the CDR3 is TGTGCCAGCAGCTTAGCTACCCTCTACGGGCAGTACTTC. The whole variable domain, filled in from reference TRBV7-2 and TRBJ2-7, reads GAGVSQSPSNKVTEKGKDVELRCDPISGHTALYWYRQSLGQGLEFLIYFQGNSAPDKSGLPSDRFSAERTGGSVSTLTIQRTQQEDSAVYLCASSLATLYGQYFGPGTRLTVT.

Only a few counts were recorded for this clonotype. The rearrangement uses TRBV7-2 and TRBJ2-5; 11 positions match TRBD1. Germline-derived CDR1 and CDR2 are SGHTA and FQGNSA. This CDR3 contains 15 residues. After removal of 3 bases from V and 7 bases from J, the junction contained 7 bases not matched to a gene. CDR3 coding DNA: TGTGCCAGCAGCTTTGGGACAGGGGGAGGAATGACCCAGTACTTC. Protein: CASSFGTGGGMTQYF.

There are many counts of this clonotype. The gene calls are TRBV15 and TRBJ2-7; 11 positions match TRBD2. CDR1 LNHNV and CDR2 YYDKDF come from the germline V gene (reference sequence). The CDR3 contains 20 residues. With V trimmed by 1 base and J by 0 bases, 14 bases remained unmatched. The CDR3 is CATSRARLAGTSGLSYEQYF. DNA for the CDR3: TGTGCCACCAGCAGAGCCCGACTAGCGGGGACTAGTGGGCTCTCCTACGAGCAGTACTTC.

This clonotype was detected many times. This rearrangement joins TRBV27 to TRBJ2-7; D unclear. CDR3 length: 15 amino acids. Germline V lookup: CDR1 MNHEY, CDR2 SMNVEV (reference sequence). Trimming shortened V by 5 bases and J by 5 bases, and 19 bases separated the two germline ends. The CDR3 coding sequence is TGTGCCAGCAGTCCCCTAGGAAGGCCCACGGACGAGCAGTACTTC. The encoded protein is CASSPLGRPTDEQYF.

J is TRBJ1-1 and V is TRBV11-3, with D unresolved. Germline V gives CDR1 SGHNT, CDR2 YENEEA. The CDR3 loop spans 13 amino acids. The V end lost 6 bases, the J end lost 3 bases, and 11 bases lay between the germline ends. CDR3 DNA sequence: TGTGCCAGCAGACTAACGGCCCACACTGAAGCTTTCTTT. Its translation is CASRLTAHTEAFF. The full variable domain, completed using reference TRBV11-3 and TRBJ1-1, is EAGVVQSPRYKIIEKKQPVAFWCNPISGHNTLYWYLQNLGQGPELLIRYENEEAVDDSQLPKDRFSAERLKGVDSTLKIQPAELGDSAVYLCASRLTAHTEAFFGQGTRLTVV.

This clonotype was detected many times. CDR3 sequence: CASTHLTGAGANVLTF. CDR3 DNA sequence: TGCGCCAGCACCCACCTCACAGGGGCTGGGGCCAACGTCCTGACTTTC. The J gene is TRBJ2-6, the V gene TRBV5-1; TRBD1 matches 7 bases. This CDR3 region has 16 residues. V lost 6 bases, J lost 2 bases, and 8 bases stayed unmatched. Germline CDR1 SGHRS, CDR2 YFSETQ.

This clonotype was counted at least ten times. The rearrangement joins TRBV24-1 to TRBJ1-2, with 8 bases identical to TRBD1. Germline CDR1 is KGHDR and CDR2 is SFDVKD. This CDR3 region has 13 residues. The trim removed 5 bases at V and 8 bases at J, leaving 6 bases unmatched. The CDR3 spells CATSGSGTGGYTF. DNA of the CDR3: TGTGCCACCAGTGGTTCCGGGACAGGAGGCTACACCTTC.

This rearrangement joins TRBV18 to TRBJ2-7, with D hard to call. Trimming stripped 3 bases from V and 5 bases from J, with 8 bases between. Germline-derived CDR1 and CDR2 are KGHSH and LQKENI. This CDR3 is 12 amino acids long. CDR3 DNA: TGTGCCAGCTCACCGAGTTGGAACGAGCAGTACTTC. Amino acid sequence: CASSPSWNEQYF.

The V call is TRBV20-1, the J call TRBJ2-2; TRBD2 agrees at 7 bases. V lost 0 bases, J lost 4 bases, and 8 bases stayed unmatched. The V gene's germline CDR1 is DFQATT and CDR2 SNEGSKA (reference sequence). The CDR3 length is 16 residues. The CDR3 sequence is CSARDLGGRSTGELFF. The DNA of the CDR3 is TGCAGTGCTAGAGATCTTGGCGGGAGAAGCACCGGGGAGCTGTTTTTT.

This clonotype was counted at least ten times. The chain has TRBV2 and TRBJ1-6; D unresolved. This CDR3 has 16 residues. Germline CDR1 and CDR2: SNHLY and FYNNEI. V dropped 3 bases and J dropped 9 bases, with 18 bases sitting between them. CDR3 sequence (DNA): TGTGCCAGCAGTGATTTGAGGGTAGTCGATGGTTCACCCCTCCACTTT. As protein: CASSDLRVVDGSPLHF.

This clonotype was seen at least ten times. This chain links TRBV6-1 with TRBJ1-2; perhaps TRBD1 as D (5 bases). The germline CDR1 and CDR2 sequences are MNHNS and SASEGT. V was pared by 2 bases and J by 2 bases, with 12 bases between. The CDR3 has 15 residues. CDR3 DNA: TGTGCCAGCAGTGAAAGGGGACCGGGGAACTATGGCTACACCTTC. Translated: CASSERGPGNYGYTF.

This clonotype occurred many times. The chain joins TRBV5-4 to TRBJ2-5; maybe TRBD1 (6 bases). V was pared by 0 bases and J by 4 bases, with 10 bases between. CDR3 length equals 14 residues. From germline, CDR1 is SGHNT and CDR2 YYREEE (reference sequence). The CDR3 region has the DNA TGTGCCAGCAGCTTGGGGGCAGGGGTAGAGACCCAGTACTTC. It encodes CASSLGAGVETQYF.

Many counts were recorded for this clonotype. The chain has TRBV19 and TRBJ1-6; perhaps TRBD1 as D (6 bases). V was shortened by 4 bases and J by 9 bases, with 10 bases between the two germline ends. Germline V lookup: CDR1 LNHDA, CDR2 SQIVND (reference sequence). The CDR3 length is 13 residues. CDR3 amino acids: CASSSLQGSPLHF. In nucleotides, the CDR3 is TGTGCCAGTAGTAGCCTACAGGGTTCACCCCTCCACTTT.

This clonotype was observed many times. The chain couples TRBV20-1 to TRBJ2-3; D may correspond to TRBD1 or TRBD2 (5 bases each). The germline V and J ends were trimmed by 2 bases and 5 bases, with 11 bases remaining between them. The V gene's germline CDR1 is DFQATT and CDR2 SNEGSKA (reference sequence). The CDR3 runs to 13 residues. CDR3 DNA: TGCAGTGCTAGATCCGGGGCCAGAGATACGCAGTATTTT. This codes for CSARSGARDTQYF.